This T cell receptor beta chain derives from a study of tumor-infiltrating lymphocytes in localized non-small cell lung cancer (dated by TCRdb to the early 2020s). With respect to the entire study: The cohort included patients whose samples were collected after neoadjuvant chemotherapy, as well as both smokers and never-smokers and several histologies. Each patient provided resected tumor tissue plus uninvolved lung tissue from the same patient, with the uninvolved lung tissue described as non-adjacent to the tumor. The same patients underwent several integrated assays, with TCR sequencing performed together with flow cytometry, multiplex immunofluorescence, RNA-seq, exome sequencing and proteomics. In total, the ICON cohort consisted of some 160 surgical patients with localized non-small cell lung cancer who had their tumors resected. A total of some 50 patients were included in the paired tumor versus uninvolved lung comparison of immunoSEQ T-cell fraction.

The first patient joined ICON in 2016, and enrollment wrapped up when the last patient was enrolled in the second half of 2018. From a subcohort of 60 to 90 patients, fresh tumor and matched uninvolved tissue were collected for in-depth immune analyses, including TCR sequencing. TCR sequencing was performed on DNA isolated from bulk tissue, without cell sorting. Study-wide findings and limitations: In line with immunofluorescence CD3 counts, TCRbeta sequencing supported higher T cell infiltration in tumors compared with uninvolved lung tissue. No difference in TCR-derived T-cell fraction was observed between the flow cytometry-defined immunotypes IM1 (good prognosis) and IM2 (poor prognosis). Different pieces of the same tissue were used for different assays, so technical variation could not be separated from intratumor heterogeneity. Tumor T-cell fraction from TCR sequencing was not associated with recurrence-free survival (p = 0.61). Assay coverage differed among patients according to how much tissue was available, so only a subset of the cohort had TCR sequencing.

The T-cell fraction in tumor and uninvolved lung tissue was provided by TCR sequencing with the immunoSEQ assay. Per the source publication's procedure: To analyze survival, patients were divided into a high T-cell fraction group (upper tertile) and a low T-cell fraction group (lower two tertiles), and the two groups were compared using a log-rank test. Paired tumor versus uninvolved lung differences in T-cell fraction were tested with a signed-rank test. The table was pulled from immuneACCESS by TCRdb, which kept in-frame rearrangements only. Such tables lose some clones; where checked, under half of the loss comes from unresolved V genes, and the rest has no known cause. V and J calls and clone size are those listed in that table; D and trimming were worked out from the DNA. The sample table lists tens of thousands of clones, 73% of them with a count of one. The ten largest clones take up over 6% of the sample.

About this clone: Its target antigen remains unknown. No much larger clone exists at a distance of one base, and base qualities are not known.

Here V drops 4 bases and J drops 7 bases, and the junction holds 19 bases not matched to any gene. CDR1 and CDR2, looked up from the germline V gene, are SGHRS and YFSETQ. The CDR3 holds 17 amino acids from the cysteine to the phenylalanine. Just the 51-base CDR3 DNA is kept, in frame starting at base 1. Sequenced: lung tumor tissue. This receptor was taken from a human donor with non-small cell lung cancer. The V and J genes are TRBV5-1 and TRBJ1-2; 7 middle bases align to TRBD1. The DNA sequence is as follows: TGCGCCAGCAGCCCTTGGACAGGAGGCTACTTTCCTGTTGGCTACACCTTC. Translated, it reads CASSPWTGGYFPVGYTF.